This paragraph covers one T cell receptor (beta chain) sequence. Its cognate antigen is unknown. Sample time point: peripheral blood 6 weeks after treatment start. Urothelial carcinoma, locally advanced or metastatic, affected the patients. Synthetic TCR analog templates were spiked into each PCR. Only in-frame clones appear in the TCRdb table, and some are missing; sequencing was by immunoSEQ multiplex PCR. The table records about 30,000 clones, 80% to 90% of them present only once. The data are from a study of PD-L1 blockade in urothelial cancer. Study in general: Analyses were performed on blood at 3 weeks after treatment start (the second dose) and at 6 weeks.

Germline assignment: CDR1 LNHDA and CDR2 SQIVND (reference sequence). CDR3 length: 15 residues. J lost 4 bases, V lost 4 bases, and 5 bases had no gene match. Study observations and caveats: Patients with durable benefit had greater blood expansion of tumor-associated TCR clones 3 weeks into treatment.

This sample comprised PBMCs, obtained around atezolizumab (anti-PD-L1) treatment. V usage is TRBV19 and J usage is TRBJ2-3; 10 bases fit TRBD2. The clonotype was recovered from a man older than 75 with urothelial cancer. Here the CDR3 reads CASSRASGSADTQYF. The CDR3 nucleotides are TGTGCCAGTAGTAGGGCTAGCGGGAGTGCAGATACGCAGTATTTT.